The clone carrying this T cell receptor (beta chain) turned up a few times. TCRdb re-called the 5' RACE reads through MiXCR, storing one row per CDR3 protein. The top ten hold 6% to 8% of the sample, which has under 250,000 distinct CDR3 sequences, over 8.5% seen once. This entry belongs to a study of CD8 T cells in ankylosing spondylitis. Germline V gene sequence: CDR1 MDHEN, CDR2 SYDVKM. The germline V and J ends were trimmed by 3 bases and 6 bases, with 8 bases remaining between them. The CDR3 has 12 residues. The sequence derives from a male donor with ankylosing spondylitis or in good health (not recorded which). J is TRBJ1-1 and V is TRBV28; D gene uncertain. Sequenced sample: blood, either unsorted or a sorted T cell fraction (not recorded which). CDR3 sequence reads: CASSFDFSEAFF. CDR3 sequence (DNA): TGTGCCAGCAGTTTTGATTTTTCTGAAGCTTTCTTT.